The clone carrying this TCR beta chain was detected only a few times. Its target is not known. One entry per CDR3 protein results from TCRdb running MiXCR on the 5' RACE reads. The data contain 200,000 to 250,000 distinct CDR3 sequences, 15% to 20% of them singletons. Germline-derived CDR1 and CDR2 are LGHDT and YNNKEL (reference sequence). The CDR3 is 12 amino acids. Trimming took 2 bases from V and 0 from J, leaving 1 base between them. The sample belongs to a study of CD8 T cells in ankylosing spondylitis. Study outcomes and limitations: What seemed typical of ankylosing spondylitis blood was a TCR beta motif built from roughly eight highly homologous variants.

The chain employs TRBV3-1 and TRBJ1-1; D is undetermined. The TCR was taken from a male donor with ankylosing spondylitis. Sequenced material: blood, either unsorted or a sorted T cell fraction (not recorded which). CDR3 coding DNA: TGTGCCAGCAGCCAACTGAACACTGAAGCTTTCTTT. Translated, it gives CASSQLNTEAFF. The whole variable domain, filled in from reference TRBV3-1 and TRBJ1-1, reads DTAVSQTPKYLVTQMGNDKSIKCEQNLGHDTMYWYKQDSKKFLKIMFSYNNKELIINETVPNRFSPKSPDKAHLNLHINSLELGDSAVYFCASSQLNTEAFFGQGTRLTVV.